This T cell receptor (beta chain) was sequenced in a study of T-cell memory formation after mild COVID-19. TCRdb re-analysed the 5' RACE reads in MiXCR, keeping a single row per CDR3 protein. The repertoire includes about 140,000 distinct CDR3 sequences, about 19% of them detected once, and approximately 2% sits in the top ten. Germline values: CDR1 MNHEY, CDR2 SVGAGI. With V trimmed by 4 bases and J by 3 bases, 3 bases remained unmatched. The CDR3 extends over 15 amino acids. This TCR came from an adult woman who had mild COVID-19 (a few samples of this study predate the infection). Cell type and time point are not known. Sequenced material: PBMCs or a T cell subset sorted from them (not recorded which). This chain joins TRBV6-5 and TRBJ2-1, with TRBD1 matching over 10 bases. This CDR3 is CASSLGQGNYNEQFF. CDR3 nucleotide sequence: TGTGCCAGCAGTTTGGGACAGGGGAACTACAATGAGCAGTTCTTC.